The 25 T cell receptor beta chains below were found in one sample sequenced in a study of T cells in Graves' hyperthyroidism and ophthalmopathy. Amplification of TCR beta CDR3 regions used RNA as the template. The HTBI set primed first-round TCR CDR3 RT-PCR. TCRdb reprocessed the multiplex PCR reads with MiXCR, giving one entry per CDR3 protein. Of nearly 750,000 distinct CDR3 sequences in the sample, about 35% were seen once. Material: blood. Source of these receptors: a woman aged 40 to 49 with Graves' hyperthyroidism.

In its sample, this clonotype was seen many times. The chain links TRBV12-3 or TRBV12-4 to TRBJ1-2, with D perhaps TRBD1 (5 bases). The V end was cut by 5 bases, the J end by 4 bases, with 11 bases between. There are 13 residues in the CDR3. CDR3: CASSISGVYGYTF. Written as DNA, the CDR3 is TGTGCCAGCAGTATTTCGGGGGTCTATGGCTACACCTTC.

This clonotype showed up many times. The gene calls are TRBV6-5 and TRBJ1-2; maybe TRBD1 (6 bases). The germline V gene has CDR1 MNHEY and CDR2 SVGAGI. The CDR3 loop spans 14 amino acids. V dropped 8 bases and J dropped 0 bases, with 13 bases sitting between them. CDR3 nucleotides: TGTGCCAGCCGACAGGACTATGCTAACTATGGCTACACCTTC. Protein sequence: CASRQDYANYGYTF.

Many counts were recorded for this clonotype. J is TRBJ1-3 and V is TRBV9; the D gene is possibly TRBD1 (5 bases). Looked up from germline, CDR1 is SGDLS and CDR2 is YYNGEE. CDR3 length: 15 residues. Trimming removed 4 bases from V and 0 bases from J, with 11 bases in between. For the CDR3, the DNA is TGTGCCAGCAGCCCTCCGGGGGGCTCTGGAAACACCATATATTTT. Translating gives CASSPPGGSGNTIYF. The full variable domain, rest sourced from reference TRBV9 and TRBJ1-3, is DSGVTQTPKHLITATGQRVTLRCSPRSGDLSVYWYQQSLDQGLQFLIQYYNGEERAKGNILERFSAQQFPDLHSELNLSSLELGDSALYFCASSPPGGSGNTIYFGEGSWLTVV.

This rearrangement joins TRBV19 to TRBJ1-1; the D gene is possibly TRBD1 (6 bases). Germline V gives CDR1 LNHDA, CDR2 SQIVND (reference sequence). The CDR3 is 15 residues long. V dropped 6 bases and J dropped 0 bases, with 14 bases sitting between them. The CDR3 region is CASRKDGGVNTEAFF. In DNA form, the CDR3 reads TGTGCCAGTAGGAAGGATGGGGGCGTGAACACTGAAGCTTTCTTT. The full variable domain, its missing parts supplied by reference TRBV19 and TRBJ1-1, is DGGITQSPKYLFRKEGQNVTLSCEQNLNHDAMYWYRQDPGQGLRLIYYSQIVNDFQKGDIAEGYSVSREKKESFPLTVTSAQKNPTAFYLCASRKDGGVNTEAFFGQGTRLTVV.

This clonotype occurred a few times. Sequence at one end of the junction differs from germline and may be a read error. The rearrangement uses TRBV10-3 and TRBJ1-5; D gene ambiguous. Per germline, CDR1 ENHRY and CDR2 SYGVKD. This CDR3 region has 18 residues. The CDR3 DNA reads TGTGCCAGCAGTTCGCGTGGATACTCCCGATCAGGTAATCAGCCCCAGCATTTT. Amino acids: CASSSRGYSRSGNQPQHF.

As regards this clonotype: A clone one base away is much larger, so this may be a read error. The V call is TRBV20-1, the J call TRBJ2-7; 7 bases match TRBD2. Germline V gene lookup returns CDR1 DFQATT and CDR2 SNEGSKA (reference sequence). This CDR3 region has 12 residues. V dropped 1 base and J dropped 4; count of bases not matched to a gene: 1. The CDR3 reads CSARGGGYEQYF. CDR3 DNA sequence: TGCAGTGCTAGAGGGGGGGGTTACGAGCAGTACTTC.

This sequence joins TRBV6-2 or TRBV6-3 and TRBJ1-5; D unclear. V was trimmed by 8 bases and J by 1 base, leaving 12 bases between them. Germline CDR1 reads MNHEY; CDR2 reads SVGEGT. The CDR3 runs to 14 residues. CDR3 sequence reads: CASGPQISNQPQHF. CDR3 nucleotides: TGTGCCAGCGGACCACAGATAAGCAATCAGCCCCAGCATTTT.

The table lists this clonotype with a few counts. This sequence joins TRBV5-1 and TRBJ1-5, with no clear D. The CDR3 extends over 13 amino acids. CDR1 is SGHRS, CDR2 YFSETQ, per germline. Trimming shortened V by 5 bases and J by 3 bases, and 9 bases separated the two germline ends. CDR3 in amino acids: CASSGGNNQPQHF. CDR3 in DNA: TGCGCCAGCAGTGGAGGAAACAATCAGCCCCAGCATTTT.

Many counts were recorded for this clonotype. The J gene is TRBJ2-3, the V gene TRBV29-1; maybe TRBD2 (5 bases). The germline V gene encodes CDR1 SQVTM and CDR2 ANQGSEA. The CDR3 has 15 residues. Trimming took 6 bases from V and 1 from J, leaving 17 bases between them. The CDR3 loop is CSVSGPSGGTDTQYF. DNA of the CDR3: TGCAGCGTCTCTGGGCCGTCCGGGGGCACAGATACGCAGTATTTT.

CDR3 sequence reads: CASSRNTGYFHEQYF. The CDR3 DNA reads as TGTGCCAGCAGCCGGAATACAGGGTATTTCCACGAGCAGTACTTC. This chain connects TRBV19 to TRBJ2-7; D perhaps matches TRBD1 (6 bases). Germline V gene lookup returns CDR1 LNHDA and CDR2 SQIVND (reference sequence). Trimming stripped 9 bases from V and 5 bases from J, with 23 bases between. CDR3 length: 15 residues.

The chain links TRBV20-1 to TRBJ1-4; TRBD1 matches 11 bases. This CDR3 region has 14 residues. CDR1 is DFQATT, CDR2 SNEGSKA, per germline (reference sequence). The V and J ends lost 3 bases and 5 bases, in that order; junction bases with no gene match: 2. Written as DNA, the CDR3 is TGCAGTGCTAGGGGGACAGGGGGGAATGAAAAACTGTTTTTT. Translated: CSARGTGGNEKLFF.

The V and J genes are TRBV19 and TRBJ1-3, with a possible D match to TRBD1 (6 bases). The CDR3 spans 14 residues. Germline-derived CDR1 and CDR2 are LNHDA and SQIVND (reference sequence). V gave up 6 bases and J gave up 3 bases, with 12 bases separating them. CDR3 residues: CASRQGADGNTIYF. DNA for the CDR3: TGTGCCAGTAGACAGGGCGCTGATGGAAACACCATATATTTT.

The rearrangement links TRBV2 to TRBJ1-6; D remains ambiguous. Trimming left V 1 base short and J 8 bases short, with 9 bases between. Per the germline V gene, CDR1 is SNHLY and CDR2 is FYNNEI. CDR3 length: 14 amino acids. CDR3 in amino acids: CASSEGTEYSPLHF. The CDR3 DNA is TGTGCCAGCAGTGAAGGGACGGAGTATTCACCCCTCCACTTT.

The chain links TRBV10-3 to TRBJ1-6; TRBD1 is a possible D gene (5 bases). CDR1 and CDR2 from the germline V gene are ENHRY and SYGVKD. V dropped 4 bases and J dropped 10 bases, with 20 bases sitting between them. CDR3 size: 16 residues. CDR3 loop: CAISGATGVVGSPLHF. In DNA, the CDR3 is TGTGCCATCAGTGGGGCAACGGGGGTGGTAGGGTCACCCCTCCACTTT.

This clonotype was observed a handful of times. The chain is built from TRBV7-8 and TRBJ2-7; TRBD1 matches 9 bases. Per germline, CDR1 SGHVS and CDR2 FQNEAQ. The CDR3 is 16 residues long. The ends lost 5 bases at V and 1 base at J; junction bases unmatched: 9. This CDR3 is CASSPGTGWSSYEQYF. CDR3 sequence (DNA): TGTGCCAGCAGCCCGGGGACAGGGTGGAGTTCCTACGAGCAGTACTTC. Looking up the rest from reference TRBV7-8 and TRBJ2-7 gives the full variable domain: GAGVSQSPRYKVAKRGQDVALRCDPISGHVSLFWYQQALGQGPEFLTYFQNEAQLDKSGLPSDRFFAERPEGSVSTLKIQRTQQEDSAVYLCASSPGTGWSSYEQYFGPGTRLTVT.

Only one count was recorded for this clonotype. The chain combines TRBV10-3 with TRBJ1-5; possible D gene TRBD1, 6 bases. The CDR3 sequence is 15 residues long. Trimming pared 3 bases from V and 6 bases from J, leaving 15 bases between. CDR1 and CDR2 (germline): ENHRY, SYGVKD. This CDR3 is CAISDTGTNGQPQHF. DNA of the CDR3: TGTGCCATCAGTGACACAGGGACGAACGGTCAGCCCCAGCATTTT.

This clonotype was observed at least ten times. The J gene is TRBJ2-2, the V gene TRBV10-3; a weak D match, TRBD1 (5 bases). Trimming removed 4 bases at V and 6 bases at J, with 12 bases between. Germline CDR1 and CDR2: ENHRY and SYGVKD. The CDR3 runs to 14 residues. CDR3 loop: CAISGQTPPGELFF. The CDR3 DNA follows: TGTGCCATCAGTGGACAGACCCCTCCCGGGGAGCTGTTTTTT.

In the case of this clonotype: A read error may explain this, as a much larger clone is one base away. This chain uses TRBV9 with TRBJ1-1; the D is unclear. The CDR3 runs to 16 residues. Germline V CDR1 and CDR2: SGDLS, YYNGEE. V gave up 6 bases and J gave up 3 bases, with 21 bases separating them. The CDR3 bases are TGTGCCAGCAACGTTGGACCTTCCAACCCTTACACTGAAGCTTTCTTT. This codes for CASNVGPSNPYTEAFF.

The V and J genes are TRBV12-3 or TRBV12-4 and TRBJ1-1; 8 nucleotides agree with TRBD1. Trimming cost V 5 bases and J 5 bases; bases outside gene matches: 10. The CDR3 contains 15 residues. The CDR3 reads CASSPRTGSWTEAFF. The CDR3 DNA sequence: TGTGCCAGCAGTCCGAGGACAGGGTCTTGGACTGAAGCTTTCTTT.

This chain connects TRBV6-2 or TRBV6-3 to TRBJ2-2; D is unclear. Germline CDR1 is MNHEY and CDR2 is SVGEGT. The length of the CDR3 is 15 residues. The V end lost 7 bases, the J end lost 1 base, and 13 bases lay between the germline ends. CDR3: CASKTAGGNTGELFF. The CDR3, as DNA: TGTGCCAGCAAGACGGCCGGCGGGAACACCGGGGAGCTGTTTTTT.

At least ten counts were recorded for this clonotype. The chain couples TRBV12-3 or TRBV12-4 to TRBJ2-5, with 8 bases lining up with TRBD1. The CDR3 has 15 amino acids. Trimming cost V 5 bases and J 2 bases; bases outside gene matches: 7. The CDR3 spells CASSPAGGPQETQYF. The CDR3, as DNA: TGTGCCAGCAGTCCGGCAGGGGGCCCGCAAGAGACCCAGTACTTC.

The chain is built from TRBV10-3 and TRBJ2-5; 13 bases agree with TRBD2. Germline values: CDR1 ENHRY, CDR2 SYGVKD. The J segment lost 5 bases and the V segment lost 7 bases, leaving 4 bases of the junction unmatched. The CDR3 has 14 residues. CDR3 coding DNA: TGTGCCATCACCGGGACTAGCGGGACGGAGACCCAGTACTTC. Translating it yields CAITGTSGTETQYF.

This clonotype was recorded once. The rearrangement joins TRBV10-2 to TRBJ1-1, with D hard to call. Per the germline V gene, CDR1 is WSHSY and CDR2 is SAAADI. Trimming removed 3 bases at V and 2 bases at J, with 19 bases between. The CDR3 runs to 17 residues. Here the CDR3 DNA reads TGCGCCAGCAGTGATTTCGGCAGAGCAGCAACAAACACTGAAGCTTTCTTT. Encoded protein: CASSDFGRAATNTEAFF.

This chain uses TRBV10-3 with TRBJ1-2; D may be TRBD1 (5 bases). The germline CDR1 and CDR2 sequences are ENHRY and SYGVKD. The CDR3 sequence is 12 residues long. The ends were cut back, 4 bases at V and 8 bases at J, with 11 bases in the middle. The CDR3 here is CAISASGIGYTF. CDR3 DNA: TGTGCCATCAGTGCTTCAGGGATCGGCTACACCTTC.

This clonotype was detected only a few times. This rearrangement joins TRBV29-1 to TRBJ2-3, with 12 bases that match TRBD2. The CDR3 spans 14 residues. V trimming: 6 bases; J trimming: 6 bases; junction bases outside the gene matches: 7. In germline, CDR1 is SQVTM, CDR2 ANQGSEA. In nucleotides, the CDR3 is TGCAGCGTACAAAGACTAGCGGGGGAGGATACGCAGTATTTT. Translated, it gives CSVQRLAGEDTQYF.